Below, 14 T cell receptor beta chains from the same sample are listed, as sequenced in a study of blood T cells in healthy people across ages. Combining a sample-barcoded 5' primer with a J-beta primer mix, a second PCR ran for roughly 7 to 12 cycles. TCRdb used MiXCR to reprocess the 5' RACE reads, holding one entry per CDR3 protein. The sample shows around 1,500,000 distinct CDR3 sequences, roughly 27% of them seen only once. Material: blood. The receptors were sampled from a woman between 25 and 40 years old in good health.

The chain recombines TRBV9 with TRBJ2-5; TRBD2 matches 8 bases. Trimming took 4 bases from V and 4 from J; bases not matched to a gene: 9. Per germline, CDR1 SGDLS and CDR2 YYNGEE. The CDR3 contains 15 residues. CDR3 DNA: TGTGCCAGCAGCTTTTCAGCGGGGGTGGGAGAGACCCAGTACTTC. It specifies CASSFSAGVGETQYF. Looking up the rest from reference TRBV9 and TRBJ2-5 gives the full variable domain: DSGVTQTPKHLITATGQRVTLRCSPRSGDLSVYWYQQSLDQGLQFLIQYYNGEERAKGNILERFSAQQFPDLHSELNLSSLELGDSALYFCASSFSAGVGETQYFGPGTRLLVL.

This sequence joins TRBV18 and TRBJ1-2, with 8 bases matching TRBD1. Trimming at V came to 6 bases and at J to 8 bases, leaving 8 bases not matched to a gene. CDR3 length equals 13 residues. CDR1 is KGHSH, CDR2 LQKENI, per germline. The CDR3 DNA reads TGTGCCAGCTCTCTGGGACAGGAACAGGGCTACACCTTC. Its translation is CASSLGQEQGYTF.

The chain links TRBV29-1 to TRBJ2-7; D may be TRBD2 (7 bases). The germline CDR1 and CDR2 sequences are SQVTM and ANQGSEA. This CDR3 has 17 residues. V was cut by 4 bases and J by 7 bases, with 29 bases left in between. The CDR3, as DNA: TGCAGCGTTGCCCTGGGAGGGGGGGCGGCGGGGATAGGAGAGCAGTACTTC. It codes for CSVALGGGAAGIGEQYF.

The CDR3 is CASKWVKDSYEQYF. The CDR3 DNA reads as TGTGCCAGTAAGTGGGTGAAGGACTCCTACGAGCAGTACTTC. V usage is TRBV19 and J usage is TRBJ2-7; D unresolved. Trimming stripped 7 bases from V and 0 bases from J, with 13 bases between. The CDR3 is 14 amino acids. Germline loops: CDR1 LNHDA, CDR2 SQIVND (reference sequence).

In DNA form, the CDR3 reads TGTGCCAGCGGGGACAGAACTAATCAGCCCCAGCATTTT. It encodes CASGDRTNQPQHF. This sequence joins TRBV19 and TRBJ1-5, with TRBD1 matching 7 bases. The CDR3 extends over 13 amino acids. Looked up from germline, CDR1 is LNHDA and CDR2 is SQIVND (reference sequence). With V trimmed by 9 bases and J by 4 bases, 6 bases remained unmatched.

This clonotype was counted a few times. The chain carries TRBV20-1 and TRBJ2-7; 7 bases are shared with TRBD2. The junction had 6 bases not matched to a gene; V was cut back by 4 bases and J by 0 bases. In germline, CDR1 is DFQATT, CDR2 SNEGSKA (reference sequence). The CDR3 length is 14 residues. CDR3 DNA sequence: TGCAGTGCTAAAAGCGGGACGAGCTCCTACGAGCAGTACTTC. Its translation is CSAKSGTSSYEQYF.

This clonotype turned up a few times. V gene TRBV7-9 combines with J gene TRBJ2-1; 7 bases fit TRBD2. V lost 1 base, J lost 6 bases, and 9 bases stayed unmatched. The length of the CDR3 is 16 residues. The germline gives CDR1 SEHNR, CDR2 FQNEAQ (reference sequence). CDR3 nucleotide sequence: TGTGCCAGCAGCTTAGGGCGGGGGTCCGTCGGCAATGAGCAGTTCTTC. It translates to CASSLGRGSVGNEQFF. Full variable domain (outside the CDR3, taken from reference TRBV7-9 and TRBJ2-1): DTGVSQNPRHKITKRGQNVTFRCDPISEHNRLYWYRQTLGQGPEFLTYFQNEAQLEKSRLLSDRFSAERPKGSFSTLEIQRTEQGDSAMYLCASSLGRGSVGNEQFFGPGTRLTVL.

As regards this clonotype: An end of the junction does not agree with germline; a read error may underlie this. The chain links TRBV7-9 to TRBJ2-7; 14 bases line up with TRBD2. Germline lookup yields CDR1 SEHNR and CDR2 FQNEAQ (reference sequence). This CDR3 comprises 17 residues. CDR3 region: CANSLGTSGGISYEQYF. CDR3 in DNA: TGTGCCAACAGCTTAGGGACTAGCGGGGGAATATCCTACGAGCAGTACTTC. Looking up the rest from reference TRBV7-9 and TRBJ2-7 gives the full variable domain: DTGVSQNPRHKITKRGQNVTFRCDPISEHNRLYWYRQTLGQGPEFLTYFQNEAQLEKSRLLSDRFSAERPKGSFSTLEIQRTEQGDSAMYLCANSLGTSGGISYEQYFGPGTRLTVT.

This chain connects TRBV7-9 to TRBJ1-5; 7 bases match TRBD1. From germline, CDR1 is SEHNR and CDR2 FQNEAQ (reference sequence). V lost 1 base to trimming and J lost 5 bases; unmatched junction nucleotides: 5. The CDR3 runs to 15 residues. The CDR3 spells CASSLGGGTDQPQHF. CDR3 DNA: TGTGCCAGCAGCTTAGGAGGGGGCACGGATCAGCCCCAGCATTTT.

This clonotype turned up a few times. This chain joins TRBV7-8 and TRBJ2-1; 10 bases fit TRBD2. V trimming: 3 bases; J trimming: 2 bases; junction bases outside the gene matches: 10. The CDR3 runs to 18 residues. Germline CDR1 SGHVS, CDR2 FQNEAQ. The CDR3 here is CASSFLIMSGRAYNEQFF. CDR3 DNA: TGTGCCAGCAGCTTCTTAATCATGAGCGGGAGGGCCTACAATGAGCAGTTCTTC.

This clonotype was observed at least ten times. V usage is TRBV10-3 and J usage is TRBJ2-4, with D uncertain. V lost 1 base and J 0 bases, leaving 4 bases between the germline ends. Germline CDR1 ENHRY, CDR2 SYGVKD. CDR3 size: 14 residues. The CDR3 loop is CAISELGAKNIQYF. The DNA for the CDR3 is TGTGCCATCAGTGAGTTGGGAGCCAAAAACATTCAGTACTTC.

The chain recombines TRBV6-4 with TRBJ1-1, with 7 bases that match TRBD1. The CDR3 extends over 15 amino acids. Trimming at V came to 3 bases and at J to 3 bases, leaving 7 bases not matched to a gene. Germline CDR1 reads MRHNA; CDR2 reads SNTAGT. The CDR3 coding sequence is TGTGCCAGCAGTGAAAGGTCGGGACAGTACACTGAAGCTTTCTTT. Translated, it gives CASSERSGQYTEAFF.

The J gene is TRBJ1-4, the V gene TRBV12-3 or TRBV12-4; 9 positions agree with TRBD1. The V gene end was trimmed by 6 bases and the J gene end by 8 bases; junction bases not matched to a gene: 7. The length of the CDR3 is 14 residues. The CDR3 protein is CASRGDRDGEKLFF. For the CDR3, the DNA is TGTGCCAGCAGAGGGGACAGGGATGGGGAAAAACTGTTTTTT.

CDR3 amino acids: CASSSRGWVHGYTF. DNA for the CDR3: TGTGCCAGCAGTTCCCGAGGTTGGGTTCATGGCTACACCTTC. This chain joins TRBV28 and TRBJ1-2; D unclear. The CDR3 contains 14 residues. CDR1 and CDR2 from the germline V gene are MDHEN and SYDVKM. Trimming removed 4 bases from V and 6 bases from J, with 15 bases in between.